This TCR beta chain was obtained from a study of a mutant IDH1 vaccine in newly diagnosed glioma. Sequencing used immunoSEQ multiplex PCR; TCRdb keeps in-frame clones, though not all of them. Of about 75,000 clones detected, roughly nine tenths appear once; the ten largest clones hold about 0.6%. Specified time point: week 5, during vaccination. Each dose delivered 300 ug of mutant IDH1 20-mer peptide subcutaneously with imiquimod. Germline values: CDR1 LNHDA, CDR2 SQIVND (reference sequence). The CDR3 contains 14 residues. Trimming stripped 3 bases from V and 8 bases from J, with 13 bases between. The sample holds one count of this clone. Antigen: not known.

This clonotype was obtained from a woman aged 50 to 60 with glioma. The sample here was PBMCs, taken from a glioma patient whose treatment included an IDH1 peptide vaccine. The J gene is TRBJ1-4, the V gene TRBV19, with unresolved D. CDR3 sequence: CASSMFWVNEKLFF. The CDR3 DNA reads as TGTGCCAGTAGTATGTTCTGGGTTAACGAAAAACTGTTTTTT. The variable domain in full, completed from reference TRBV19 and TRBJ1-4, reads DGGITQSPKYLFRKEGQNVTLSCEQNLNHDAMYWYRQDPGQGLRLIYYSQIVNDFQKGDIAEGYSVSREKKESFPLTVTSAQKNPTAFYLCASSMFWVNEKLFFGSGTQLSVL.